The clone carrying this TCR beta chain has ten or more counts. The antigen remains unidentified. This entry comes from a study of T cells after yellow fever vaccination. Study at large: Fractions with few cells were prepared using SMART-Seq v4 Ultra Low Input. Study-level results: Abundant clonotypes (contaminants from the bulk population) could be present in FACS-sorted repertoires. Few clonotypes appeared in both CD4 and CD8 compartments.

Template-switching 5'RACE yielded the TCR cDNA; a universal primer site and UMIs were added in the process. MiXCR, run by TCRdb on the 5' RACE reads, gives a single entry per CDR3 protein. The data contain 150,000 to 200,000 distinct CDR3 sequences, about 7% of them singletons. This CDR3 region has 14 residues. Looked up from germline, CDR1 is SGHRS and CDR2 is YFSETQ. Germline trimming cut 0 bases from V and 4 bases from J; bases unmatched to any gene: 1. The genes are TRBV5-1 and TRBJ2-5; TRBD1 matches 9 bases. This TCR was recovered from a man between 18 and 29 years old who received the YFV17D yellow fever vaccine. The specimen comprised CD4+ T cells sorted from PBMCs, sampled 5 to 6 days after the first yellow fever vaccination. The CDR3, as DNA: TGCGCCAGCAGCTTGGGACAGGGGGGAGAGACCCAGTACTTC. Its translation is CASSLGQGGETQYF.